Detailed here is one T cell receptor (beta chain). Its antigen is still unknown. This sample was taken from a study of shared clonotypes between healthy human individuals. For the study at large: The plates for each donor numbered three CD4 naive, three CD4 memory, two CD8 naive and one CD8 memory.

Naive CD8 cells comprised CD45RO-negative, CCR7-positively selected cells, excluding terminally differentiated effector memory CD45RA+ cells. Caucasian adults residing in Nashville, Tennessee made up all the donors. Replicate PCRs run on sorted subsets employed 200 ng DNA, 25,000 to 35,000 T cell genomes. The protocol was immunoSEQ multiplex PCR, while the TCRdb copy is restricted to in-frame clones and leaves out a portion. The table includes 2 million or so clones, approximately 94% detected once. CDR1 and CDR2 (germline): MGHRA, YSYEKL. Losses at the gene ends were 4 bases for V and 5 bases for J; bases not matched to a gene: 1. The CDR3 spans 15 residues. The study, taken as a whole, reports: The generation probabilities recorded for non-shared clonotypes fell below those of clonotypes shared by all four donors.

This TCR derives from a young man in good health. Sequenced: naive CD8+ T cells sorted from blood. The chain joins TRBV4-1 to TRBJ2-2; TRBD2 aligns across 13 bases. The CDR3 DNA reads as TGCGCCAGCAGCCCGGGACTAGCGGGGACCGGGGAGCTGTTTTTT. Translation: CASSPGLAGTGELFF.